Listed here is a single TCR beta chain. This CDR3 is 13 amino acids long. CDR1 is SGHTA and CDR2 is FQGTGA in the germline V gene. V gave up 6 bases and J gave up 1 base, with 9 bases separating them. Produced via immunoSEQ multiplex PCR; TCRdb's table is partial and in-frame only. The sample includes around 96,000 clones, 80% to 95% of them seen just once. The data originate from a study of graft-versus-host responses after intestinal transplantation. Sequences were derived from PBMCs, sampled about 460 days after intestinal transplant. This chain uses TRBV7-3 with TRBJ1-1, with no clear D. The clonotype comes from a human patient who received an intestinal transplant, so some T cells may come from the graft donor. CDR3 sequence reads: CASSSYTNTEAFF. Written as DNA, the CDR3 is TGTGCCAGCAGTTCATATACGAACACTGAAGCTTTCTTT.